The present T cell receptor beta chain was sequenced within a study of beta chain features in type 1 diabetes. The study, taken as a whole, reports: Within each of all four CD4+ subsets, Type 1 diabetes patients had TCRB CDR3s that were moderately but significantly shorter. Among patients, naive, central memory and Treg TCRB repertoires appeared more similar than among healthy donors.

Sequenced material consisted of expressed TCRB transcripts (all of the isolated RNA was reverse transcribed). The study obtained an average of approximately 1 million reads from stem cell-like memory T cell samples. Here immunoSEQ multiplex PCR was the method, and the copy in TCRdb shows in-frame clones only, minus some. The sample holds about 110,000 clones, 40% seen once. Germline V gene sequence: CDR1 MDHEN, CDR2 SYDVKM. The CDR3 sequence is 14 residues long. Trimming stripped 6 bases from V and 0 bases from J, with 11 bases between. A note on this clone: Its matching antigen is unknown.

Over 95% purity was reached by all sorted populations. The J gene is TRBJ1-1, the V gene TRBV28; tentative D call: TRBD1 (5 bases). This receptor was obtained from a woman between 18 and 30 years old in good health. Sequenced material: stem cell memory CD4+ T cells from blood. CDR3 residues: CASRRTGVNTEAFF. DNA for the CDR3: TGTGCCAGCAGGCGAACAGGCGTGAACACTGAAGCTTTCTTT.